This record concerns one T cell receptor (beta chain) sequence. Its specificity is unknown. Oncomine TCR Beta short-read sequencing was applied to DNA from cultured CD4+ T cells. In TCRdb, the PCR reads were re-called with MiXCR into one record per CDR3 protein. The sample has roughly 25,000 distinct CDR3 sequences, more than 30% seen once. CDR1 is MNHNS and CDR2 is SASEGT in the germline V gene. The CDR3 is made up of 15 amino acids. V shed 4 bases and J shed 1 base, with 10 bases lying between them. The sample is drawn from a study of vaccination and CD4 T cells after COVID-19. Across the whole study: Investigators drew the post-COVID samples a median roughly 96 days after diagnosis, with a range of 35 to 161.

Study conclusions and caveats: Convalescent patients' clones that were vaccine-specific were spike mono-reactive in 304 of 307 cases.

Time point defined: late sampling 161 to 241 days after vaccination in a few convalescent patients. Treatment denoted: roughly 10-day PBMC culture with coronavirus spike peptide pools or control peptides (ViraFEST assay). The V gene is TRBV6-1, the J gene TRBJ2-2; D might be TRBD1 (6 bases). The specimen was CD4+ T cells from blood, cultured in vitro, collected about 7 months after SARS-CoV-2 vaccination. This receptor was obtained from a human donor who had recovered from COVID-19. In nucleotides, the CDR3 is TGTGCCAGCAGTGCCGTGACAGGGAACACCGGGGAGCTGTTTTTT. This encodes CASSAVTGNTGELFF.